This T cell receptor beta chain was identified during a study of blood T cell repertoires in COVID-19. Overall study: COVID-19 samples, acute and convalescent, were from the United States, Italy and Spain. T cells, B-cell-depleted T cells, or PBMCs supplied cDNA or gDNA.

Some clones are missing from TCRdb's copy, which holds only in-frame ones; the method was immunoSEQ multiplex PCR. Of some 120,000 clones listed, 90% are singletons. Germline V gene lookup returns CDR1 LNHDA and CDR2 SQIVND (reference sequence). With 3 bases removed from V and 1 base from J, the gap between germline ends came to 7 bases. This CDR3 has 13 amino acids. With regard to this clone: The sample has other DNA sequences that encode this CDR3 too.

This receptor was identified in a human donor with active COVID-19. The donor label of this sample is uncertain. This sequence joins TRBV19 and TRBJ2-7; perhaps TRBD1 as D (5 bases). The material sequenced was peripheral blood. CDR3 nucleotides: TGTGCCAGTAGTATCCAGGGTTCCTACGAGCAGTACTTC. Translating gives CASSIQGSYEQYF.